What follows are 13 T cell receptor beta chains derived from one specimen sequenced in a study of T cells in Graves' hyperthyroidism and ophthalmopathy. What was amplified from RNA transcripts were TCR beta CDR3 regions. The TCR CDR3 was amplified in a first-round RT-PCR using the HTBI primer set. TCRdb re-analysed the multiplex PCR reads in MiXCR, keeping a single row per CDR3 protein. The sample shows roughly 800,000 distinct CDR3 sequences, approximately 40% of them seen only once. The sample consisted of blood. All receptors derive from a man between 18 and 35 years old with Graves' hyperthyroidism.

The V and J genes are TRBV2 and TRBJ2-5, with 10 positions matching TRBD1. The J call could be wrong; TRBJ2-1 is a better fit for the DNA end. Germline V gene lookup returns CDR1 SNHLY and CDR2 FYNNEI. This CDR3 has 16 residues. CDR3 nucleotides: TGTGCCAGCAGTGAGAGGGGGACAGGGGTCTACAATGAGCAGTTCTTC. Amino acid sequence: CASSERGTGVYNEQFF.

This clonotype is deemed medium-sized. The rearrangement uses TRBV27 and TRBJ2-2; D is unclear. V was pared by 7 bases and J by 8 bases, with 8 bases between. There are 11 residues in the CDR3. The germline V gene has CDR1 MNHEY and CDR2 SMNVEV (reference sequence). DNA of the CDR3: TGTGCCAGCACCGTCGGGGGGGAGCTGTTTTTT. It specifies CASTVGGELFF.

This clonotype was counted between two and nine times. V gene TRBV20-1 combines with J gene TRBJ2-7, with D tentatively TRBD1 (6 bases). Germline V lookup: CDR1 DFQATT, CDR2 SNEGSKA (reference sequence). V dropped 0 bases and J dropped 2 bases, with 17 bases sitting between them. This CDR3 region has 16 residues. This CDR3 reads CSARDLAGQFPYEQYF. The CDR3 nucleotides are TGCAGTGCTAGAGATCTAGCTGGACAGTTCCCCTACGAGCAGTACTTC.

The V and J genes are TRBV6-5 and TRBJ2-2; 8 bases match TRBD2. After removal of 6 bases from V and 4 bases from J, the junction contained 7 bases not matched to a gene. The CDR3 contains 15 residues. Germline V CDR1 and CDR2: MNHEY, SVGAGI. CDR3 sequence: CASSGGTSTTGELFF. CDR3 DNA sequence: TGTGCCAGCAGCGGCGGGACTAGTACCACCGGGGAGCTGTTTTTT.

In its sample, this clonotype was seen a few times. The chain uses TRBV12-3 or TRBV12-4 and TRBJ2-7; D is perhaps TRBD1 (5 bases). Deletions cut 4 bases from V and 2 bases from J, with 12 bases between. The length of the CDR3 is 14 residues. CDR3 amino acids: CASSYGAVTYEQYF. CDR3 in DNA: TGTGCCAGCAGTTATGGGGCCGTGACCTACGAGCAGTACTTC.

This clonotype appeared once. The gene calls are TRBV7-2 and TRBJ2-5, with 8 bases fitting TRBD1. Per the germline V gene, CDR1 is SGHTA and CDR2 is FQGNSA. The ends lost 5 bases at V and 11 bases at J; junction bases unmatched: 13. The CDR3 has 14 residues. Here the CDR3 reads CASSDGRQGSNQYF. The DNA for the CDR3 is TGTGCCAGCAGCGATGGGCGACAGGGGTCGAATCAGTACTTC.

The V gene is TRBV11-2, the J gene TRBJ2-2, with 11 bases identical to TRBD2. CDR3 length equals 15 residues. Unmatched junction bases numbered 3, after V lost 4 bases and J lost 5 bases. CDR1 and CDR2 from the germline V gene are SGHAT and FQNNGV. Written as DNA, the CDR3 is TGTGCCAGCAGCTCTAGACTAGCGGGGACCGGGGAGCTGTTTTTT. Translated: CASSSRLAGTGELFF.

This clonotype was observed a handful of times. The CDR3 region has the DNA TGTGCCAGCAGCTTAAGGCGAGCGGGGCTACAAGAGACCCAGTACTTC. Residues: CASSLRRAGLQETQYF. The rearrangement joins TRBV7-9 to TRBJ2-5; 7 positions match TRBD2. Per the germline V gene, CDR1 is SEHNR and CDR2 is FQNEAQ (reference sequence). V lost 2 bases and J lost 2; bases outside the gene matches: 8. There are 16 residues in the CDR3.

The V gene is TRBV10-3, the J gene TRBJ1-5, with a tentative D call TRBD1 (5 bases). From germline, CDR1 is ENHRY and CDR2 SYGVKD. V lost 6 bases to trimming and J lost 11 bases, with 17 bases between them. The CDR3 loop spans 13 amino acids. The CDR3 loop reads CAIREGTGETQHF. The CDR3 DNA reads TGTGCCATCAGGGAGGGGACCGGGGAGACCCAGCATTTT.

This clonotype has more than one count but fewer than ten. The J gene is TRBJ2-7, the V gene TRBV9; a possible D gene is TRBD1 (6 bases). V was clipped by 0 bases and J by 3 bases, with 10 bases between them. CDR1 SGDLS and CDR2 YYNGEE come from the germline V gene. This CDR3 region has 14 residues. The CDR3 coding sequence is TGTGCCAGCAGCGTAGCCGAGACAGGCTACGAGCAGTACTTC. Translated, it gives CASSVAETGYEQYF.

The chain joins TRBV7-2 to TRBJ2-7; D is unclear. V was shortened by 5 bases and J by 2 bases, with 16 bases between the two germline ends. CDR1 is SGHTA and CDR2 is FQGNSA in the germline V gene. The CDR3 loop spans 15 amino acids. For the CDR3, the DNA is TGTGCCAGCAGCCGAGATGAGGCAGTAACCTACGAGCAGTACTTC. Its protein product is CASSRDEAVTYEQYF.

This clonotype appeared a few times. The genes are TRBV4-1 and TRBJ1-6, with TRBD1 matching over 7 bases. The CDR3 runs 15 residues. Germline V gene sequence: CDR1 MGHRA, CDR2 YSYEKL. J lost 13 bases, V lost 3 bases, and 12 bases had no gene match. CDR3 coding DNA: TGCGCCAGCAGCCAGACAGGGACGGCCGAATTCCCCCTCCACTTT. Translating it yields CASSQTGTAEFPLHF.

The chain recombines TRBV9 with TRBJ2-2; TRBD2 matches 8 bases. This CDR3 has 17 amino acids. V gave up 4 bases and J gave up 0 bases; unmatched junction bases: 8. The germline V gene encodes CDR1 SGDLS and CDR2 YYNGEE. In nucleotides, the CDR3 is TGTGCCAGCAGCTCCCTCGGCGGGGGGCCGAACACCGGGGAGCTGTTTTTT. It yields the protein CASSSLGGGPNTGELFF.